In this sample, the clone carrying this TCR beta chain turned up a few times. What it recognizes is unknown. Unique molecular identifiers were attached to individual cDNA molecules within the library. As handled by the study authors: Sampled TCR counts reached a median of approximately 100,000 per sample, with values ranging from 23,224 to 690,600. Each CDR3 protein is one row after TCRdb ran MiXCR on the RACE reads. TCRdb, not the original authors, processed these V and J calls. The sample shows over 65,000 distinct CDR3 sequences, about 10% of them seen only once. The sample comes from a study of human T cells and chemical hapten exposure. Study-level points and caveats: A positive correlation with patch test score was shown by PT1 expanded TCR counts.

This CDR3 is 13 amino acids long. V lost 4 bases, J lost 3 bases, and 9 bases lay in between. Germline V gene data show CDR1 as SGHNT and CDR2 as YYREEE (reference sequence). Noted time point: patch test 1, 2 weeks after DPC sensitization. Treatment specified: therapeutic diphenylcyclopropenone sensitization with weekly scalp DPC. Those who donated were patients with alopecia, 18 to 70 years of age, and suitable for DPC. The chain is built from TRBV5-4 and TRBJ2-3, with a tentative D call TRBD2 (5 bases). The sequencing here drew on whole blood, taken in connection with sensitization to the hapten diphenylcyclopropenone (DPC). This receptor was taken from a woman aged 50 to 60 with alopecia areata. Some clones in this sample may be carry-over from other donors' samples. CDR3 sequence (DNA): TGTGCCAGCAGCCCGAGGACTACAGATACGCAGTATTTT. The encoded protein is CASSPRTTDTQYF.